Listed here are 23 T cell receptor beta chains from one sample, sequenced in a study of T cell changes during pregnancy in multiple sclerosis. Measured with immunoSEQ multiplex PCR; TCRdb has only the in-frame clones, and not every one. This table holds 25,000 to 30,000 clones, just over 90% found once. Sequenced here: CD4+ T cells from peripheral blood mononuclear cells, sampled after pregnancy. The receptors originated from a female donor with multiple sclerosis, enrolled in a pregnancy study.

The rearrangement uses TRBV4-2 and TRBJ2-5; 9 nucleotides align to TRBD2. CDR1 LGHNA and CDR2 YNFKEQ come from the germline V gene. The V and J ends lost 0 bases and 1 base, in that order; junction bases with no gene match: 12. The CDR3 extends over 19 amino acids. The CDR3 DNA reads TGTGCCAGCAGCCAAGAAGCTAGCGGGACTAGTATCTTCCAAGAGACCCAGTACTTC. It translates to CASSQEASGTSIFQETQYF.

The sample holds a few counts of this clone. The chain combines TRBV27 with TRBJ1-1; the D is unclear. There are 13 residues in the CDR3. Between the trimmed V and J ends, which lost 1 base and 1 base, there was a span of 4 bases. CDR1 is MNHEY, CDR2 SMNVEV, per germline (reference sequence). The DNA of the CDR3 is TGTGCCAGCAGTTTATTCAGGAACACTGAAGCTTTCTTT. Encoded protein: CASSLFRNTEAFF.

V usage is TRBV21-1 and J usage is TRBJ1-6. TRBV21-1 is described as a pseudogene. This CDR3 comprises 16 residues. CDR3 bases: TGTGCCAGCAGCCCATGGGGGGACGGAGGTGATTCACCCCTCCACTTT. Its protein is CASSPWGDGGDSPLHF.

This chain connects TRBV6-5 to TRBJ2-2, with D perhaps matching TRBD2 (6 bases). The V and J ends lost 10 bases and 0 bases respectively, with 15 bases between them. Germline CDR1 MNHEY, CDR2 SVGAGI. The CDR3 is made up of 15 amino acids. This chain's CDR3 is CATRIGGANTGELFF. CDR3 DNA sequence: TGTGCCACCAGGATAGGAGGGGCGAACACCGGGGAGCTGTTTTTT.

This clone was counted only a few times. The chain has TRBV6-5 and TRBJ2-7; 8 nucleotides agree with TRBD2. The ends lost 1 base at V and 6 bases at J; junction bases unmatched: 5. Germline V gene sequence: CDR1 MNHEY, CDR2 SVGAGI. The CDR3 runs 14 residues. The CDR3, as DNA: TGTGCCAGCAGTTACTACGACGGGAGGGCCGAGCAGTACTTC. Translating it yields CASSYYDGRAEQYF.

V and J are TRBV30 and TRBJ2-4, with D possibly being TRBD1 (6 bases). Per the germline V gene, CDR1 is GTSNPN and CDR2 is SVGIG (reference sequence). The germline V and J ends were trimmed by 2 bases and 5 bases, with 10 bases remaining between them. The CDR3 is made up of 13 amino acids. The CDR3 DNA reads as TGTGCCTGGAGTAAGGGGGTGGAAAACATTCAGTACTTC. Translated: CAWSKGVENIQYF.

J is TRBJ2-3 and V is TRBV5-1; TRBD2 is a possible D gene (6 bases). In germline, CDR1 is SGHRS, CDR2 YFSETQ. With 4 bases removed from V and 3 bases from J, the gap between germline ends came to 18 bases. The CDR3 spans 16 residues. CDR3 nucleotide sequence: TGCGCCAGCAGCAGGGGCGGGGACCCGGGAACAGATACGCAGTATTTT. Amino acid sequence: CASSRGGDPGTDTQYF.

V is TRBV30 and J is TRBJ1-1, with D possibly matching TRBD1 (5 bases). This CDR3 has 11 residues. Trimming took 6 bases from V and 7 from J, leaving 12 bases between them. Germline CDR1 and CDR2: GTSNPN and SVGIG (reference sequence). CDR3 nucleotides: TGTGCCTGTCACAGGTCCGGTGAAGCTTTCTTT. It specifies CACHRSGEAFF. The full variable domain, completed using reference TRBV30 and TRBJ1-1, is SQTIHQWPATLVQPVGSPLSLECTVEGTSNPNLYWYRQAAGRGLQLLFYSVGIGQISSEVPQNLSASRPQDRQFILSSKKLLLSDSGFYLCACHRSGEAFFGQGTRLTVV.

This sequence joins TRBV10-1 and TRBJ2-1; 7 bases are shared with TRBD2. CDR3 size: 14 residues. Germline assignment: CDR1 WNHNN and CDR2 SYGVQD (reference sequence). Trimming took 7 bases from V and 10 from J; bases not matched to a gene: 13. CDR3 sequence reads: CASTPGTTPSEQFF. The CDR3 nucleotides are TGCGCCAGCACCCCAGGGACTACGCCGTCGGAGCAGTTCTTC.

V usage is TRBV4-3 and J usage is TRBJ2-6; D gene uncertain. Germline V gives CDR1 LGHNA, CDR2 YSLEER. V was pared by 1 base and J by 0 bases, with 13 bases between. The CDR3 totals 18 residues. The CDR3 DNA follows: TGCGCCAGCAGCCAAGGGCTCAGGATCCGCTCTGGGGCCAACGTCCTGACTTTC. Translating it yields CASSQGLRIRSGANVLTF.

The chain carries TRBV15 and TRBJ2-6; D not resolved. Per germline, CDR1 LNHNV and CDR2 YYDKDF (reference sequence). Trimming left V 0 bases short and J 7 bases short, with 10 bases between. The CDR3 has 15 amino acids. The CDR3 nucleotides read TGTGCCACCAGCAGAGATGCTGCCGGTGCCAACGTCCTGACTTTC. Its translation: CATSRDAAGANVLTF.

This sequence joins TRBV30 and TRBJ1-1; a weak D match, TRBD1 (6 bases). Looked up from germline, CDR1 is GTSNPN and CDR2 is SVGIG (reference sequence). The V gene lost 4 bases and the J gene lost 4 bases, with 16 bases spanning the gap. The CDR3 has 14 amino acids. CDR3 nucleotides: TGTGCCTGGACCATCCAATTAGGGGGCACTGAAGCTTTCTTT. It yields the protein CAWTIQLGGTEAFF.

This clone appeared a single time. The chain links TRBV21-1 to TRBJ1-5; whether TRBD1, the table's D call, matches the DNA was not checked. TRBV21-1 counts as a pseudogene. The CDR3 is 14 residues long. In DNA, the CDR3 is TGTGCCAGCAACCGGGGACAGGGAGGACAGCCCCAGCATTTT. This codes for CASNRGQGGQPQHF.

The V gene is TRBV19, the J gene TRBJ1-1; 11 bases match TRBD1. CDR3 length equals 15 residues. The germline V gene has CDR1 LNHDA and CDR2 SQIVND (reference sequence). Germline trimming cut 9 bases from V and 2 bases from J; bases unmatched to any gene: 8. The CDR3 reads CASRDRGLVNTEAFF. CDR3 DNA: TGTGCCAGCCGGGACAGGGGGTTGGTAAACACTGAAGCTTTCTTT.

V is TRBV7-6 and J is TRBJ2-7; tentative D call: TRBD2 (5 bases). Trimming pared 3 bases from V and 3 bases from J, leaving 9 bases between. CDR1 is SGHVS and CDR2 is FNYEAQ in the germline V gene. The CDR3 is 13 amino acids. The CDR3: CASSFGEIYEQYF. Written as DNA, the CDR3 is TGTGCCAGCAGCTTTGGGGAGATCTACGAGCAGTACTTC.

V is TRBV5-3 and J is TRBJ2-1, with D maybe TRBD2 (5 bases). TRBV5-3 carries the ORF label, with uncertain function. The CDR3 sequence is 14 residues long. V lost 5 bases and J 9 bases, leaving 18 bases between the germline ends. CDR3 in amino acids: CARRRRVSAAEQFF. CDR3 nucleotide sequence: TGTGCCAGAAGACGCCGGGTTAGCGCGGCTGAGCAGTTCTTC.

Here the CDR3 reads CASTRTRGRETQYF. The CDR3 DNA sequence: TGTGCCAGCACCCGGACCCGGGGTAGGGAGACCCAGTACTTC. J is TRBJ2-5 and V is TRBV11-2; possible D gene TRBD2, 5 bases. Germline V gene sequence: CDR1 SGHAT, CDR2 FQNNGV. CDR3 size: 14 residues. The V and J ends lost 7 bases and 5 bases respectively, with 17 bases between them.

This chain connects TRBV29-1 to TRBJ1-1; no definite D call. The CDR3 is 13 residues long. Trimming took off 3 bases at V and 1 base at J, with 9 bases between the two ends. CDR1 is SQVTM and CDR2 is ANQGSEA in the germline V gene. The CDR3 DNA reads TGCAGCGTTGACAGGCCGGAGAACACTGAAGCTTTCTTT. This gives the protein CSVDRPENTEAFF.

The table lists this clone with a few counts. The chain couples TRBV9 to TRBJ1-1; D not resolved. The germline V gene encodes CDR1 SGDLS and CDR2 YYNGEE. Trimming took off 0 bases at V and 1 base at J, with 4 bases between the two ends. This CDR3 is 13 amino acids long. The CDR3 loop reads CASSVDGNTEAFF. The CDR3 region has the DNA TGTGCCAGCAGCGTAGACGGGAACACTGAAGCTTTCTTT.

This clone was counted a single time. The chain couples TRBV4-2 to TRBJ1-5; D remains unclear. This CDR3 is built from 13 residues. Trimming stripped 5 bases from V and 5 bases from J, with 10 bases between. Germline values: CDR1 LGHNA, CDR2 YNFKEQ. The CDR3 DNA reads as TGTGCCAGCAGCATCCAGGTAGATCAGCCCCAGCATTTT. Protein: CASSIQVDQPQHF.

The V and J genes are TRBV4-1 and TRBJ2-3, with 9 bases that match TRBD1. V gave up 3 bases and J gave up 3 bases; unmatched junction bases: 4. The V gene's germline CDR1 is MGHRA and CDR2 YSYEKL. CDR3 length: 15 residues. DNA for the CDR3: TGCGCCAGCAGCCACGGGACAGGGTGGACAGATACGCAGTATTTT. As protein: CASSHGTGWTDTQYF.

V gene TRBV18 combines with J gene TRBJ2-1; tentative D call: TRBD1 (6 bases). The CDR3 runs to 15 residues. The V end lost 1 base, the J end lost 8 bases, and 15 bases lay between the germline ends. Germline CDR1 is KGHSH and CDR2 is LQKENI. The CDR3 region has the DNA TGTGCCAGCTCACCACTGACAGGCCGGTCCGATGAGCAGTTCTTC. Translation: CASSPLTGRSDEQFF.

This clone was seen only a few times. Here the CDR3 DNA reads TGTGCCTGGAGTGTAGGGGGCACTGAAGCTTTCTTT. Translating it yields CAWSVGGTEAFF. This chain connects TRBV30 to TRBJ1-1; D possibly corresponds to TRBD1 (6 bases). CDR3 length: 12 amino acids. The germline gives CDR1 GTSNPN, CDR2 SVGIG (reference sequence). The V end lost 0 bases, the J end lost 4 bases, and 6 bases lay between the germline ends.